The sequence of this T cell receptor (beta chain) was determined in a study of identifying expanded T cells in peripheral blood. Study results and limitations: Differentially abundant clones: approximately 1.3 between replicates, about 15 at around 14 days, roughly 18 at four. Across healthy donors, higher total template counts meant significantly greater approximately 2-week count variance.

Of note for this clone: Its antigen is unknown.

Sequencing used immunoSEQ multiplex PCR; TCRdb keeps in-frame clones, though not all of them. The data hold around 80,000 clones, with about nine tenths observed a single time. V was cut by 0 bases and J by 3 bases, with 24 bases left in between. The CDR3 runs to 19 residues. Germline CDR1 reads MNHEY; CDR2 reads SMNVEV (reference sequence). Healthy donors had no documented immune events, such as infections, while sampled. This chain connects TRBV27 to TRBJ2-7; the D gene is possibly TRBD2 (6 bases). The TCR sequence derives from a person aged 18 to 75 in good health. The source material was blood. CDR3 region: CASSLSPWTSGGVLYEQYF. For the CDR3, the DNA is TGTGCCAGCAGTTTATCCCCATGGACATCCGGAGGGGTCCTCTACGAGCAGTACTTC.